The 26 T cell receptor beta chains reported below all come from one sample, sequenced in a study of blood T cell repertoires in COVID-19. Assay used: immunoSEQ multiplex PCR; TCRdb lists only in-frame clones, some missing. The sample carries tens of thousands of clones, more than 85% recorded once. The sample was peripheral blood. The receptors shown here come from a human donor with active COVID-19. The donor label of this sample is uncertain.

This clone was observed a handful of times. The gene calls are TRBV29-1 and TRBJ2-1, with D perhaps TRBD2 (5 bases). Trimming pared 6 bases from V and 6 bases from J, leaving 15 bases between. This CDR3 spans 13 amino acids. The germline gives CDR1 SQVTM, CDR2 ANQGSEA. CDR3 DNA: TGCAGCGTCCGGGGTCCCACTGGCAATGAGCAGTTCTTC. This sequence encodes CSVRGPTGNEQFF.

The CDR3: CATGLAGSYEQYF. Here the CDR3 DNA reads TGTGCCACCGGACTAGCGGGAAGCTACGAGCAGTACTTC. The rearrangement links TRBV28 to TRBJ2-7; 12 bases are a match to TRBD2. CDR1 is MDHEN, CDR2 SYDVKM, per germline. There are 13 residues in the CDR3. Trimming at V came to 10 bases and at J to 3 bases, leaving 4 bases not matched to a gene. Full variable domain (remainder filled in from reference TRBV28 and TRBJ2-7): DVKVTQSSRYLVKRTGEKVFLECVQDMDHENMFWYRQDPGLGLRLIYFSYDVKMKEKGDIPEGYSVSREKKERFSLILESASTNQTSMYLCATGLAGSYEQYFGPGTRLTVT.

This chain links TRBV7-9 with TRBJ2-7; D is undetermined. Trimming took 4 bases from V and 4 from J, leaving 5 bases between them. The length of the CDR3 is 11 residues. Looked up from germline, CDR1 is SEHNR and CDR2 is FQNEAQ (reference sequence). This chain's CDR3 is CASSSRYEQYF. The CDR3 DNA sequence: TGTGCCAGCAGCTCCCGTTACGAGCAGTACTTC.

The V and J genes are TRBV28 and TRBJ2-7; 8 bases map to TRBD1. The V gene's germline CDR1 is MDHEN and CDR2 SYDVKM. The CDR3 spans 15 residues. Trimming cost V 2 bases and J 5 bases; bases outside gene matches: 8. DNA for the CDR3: TGTGCCAGCAGTTTAGGGGGGCAGGGGGCGCACGAGCAGTACTTC. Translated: CASSLGGQGAHEQYF.

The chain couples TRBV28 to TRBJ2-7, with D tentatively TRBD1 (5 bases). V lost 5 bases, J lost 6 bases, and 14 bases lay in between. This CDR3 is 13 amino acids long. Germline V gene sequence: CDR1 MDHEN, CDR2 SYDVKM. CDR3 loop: CASSAPDQGEQYF. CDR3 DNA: TGTGCCAGCAGTGCCCCCGATCAGGGCGAGCAGTACTTC.

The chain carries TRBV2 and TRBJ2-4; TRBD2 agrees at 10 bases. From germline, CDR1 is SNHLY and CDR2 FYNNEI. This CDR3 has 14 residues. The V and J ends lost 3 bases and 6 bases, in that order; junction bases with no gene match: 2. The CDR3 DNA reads TGTGCCAGCAGTGAGAGGACTAGCGGAAACATTCAGTACTTC. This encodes CASSERTSGNIQYF.

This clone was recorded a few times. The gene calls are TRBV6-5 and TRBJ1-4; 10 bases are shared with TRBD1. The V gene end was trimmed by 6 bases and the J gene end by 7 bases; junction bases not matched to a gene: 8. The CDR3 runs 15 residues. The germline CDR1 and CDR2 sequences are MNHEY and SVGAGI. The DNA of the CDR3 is TGTGCCAGCAGCTTCGGGGACAGGGGACGTGAAAAACTGTTTTTT. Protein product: CASSFGDRGREKLFF.

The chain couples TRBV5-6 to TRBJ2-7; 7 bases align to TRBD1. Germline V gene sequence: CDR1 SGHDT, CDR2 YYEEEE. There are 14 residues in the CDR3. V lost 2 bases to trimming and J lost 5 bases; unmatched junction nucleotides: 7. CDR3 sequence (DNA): TGTGCCAGCAGCTTTAGACAGGGTGTAAACGAGCAGTACTTC. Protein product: CASSFRQGVNEQYF. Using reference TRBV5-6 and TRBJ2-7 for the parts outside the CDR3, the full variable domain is DAGVTQSPTHLIKTRGQQVTLRCSPKSGHDTVSWYQQALGQGPQFIFQYYEEEERQRGNFPDRFSGHQFPNYSSELNVNALLLGDSALYLCASSFRQGVNEQYFGPGTRLTVT.

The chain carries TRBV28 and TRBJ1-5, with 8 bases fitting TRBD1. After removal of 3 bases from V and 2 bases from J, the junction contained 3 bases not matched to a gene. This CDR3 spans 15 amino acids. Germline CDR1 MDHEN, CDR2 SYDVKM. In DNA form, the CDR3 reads TGTGCCAGCAGTTTGCCGACAGGGGGCAATCAGCCCCAGCATTTT. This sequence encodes CASSLPTGGNQPQHF.

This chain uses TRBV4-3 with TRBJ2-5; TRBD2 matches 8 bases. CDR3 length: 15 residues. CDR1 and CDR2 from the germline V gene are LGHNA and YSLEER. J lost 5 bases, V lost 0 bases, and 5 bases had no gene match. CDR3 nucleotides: TGCGCCAGCAGCCAAGACGGGAGGGCCTGGGAGACCCAGTACTTC. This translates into CASSQDGRAWETQYF.

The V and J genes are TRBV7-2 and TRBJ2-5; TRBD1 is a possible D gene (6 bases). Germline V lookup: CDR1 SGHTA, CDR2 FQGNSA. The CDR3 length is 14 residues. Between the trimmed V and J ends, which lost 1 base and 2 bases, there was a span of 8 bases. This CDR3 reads CASSLVTGQETQYF. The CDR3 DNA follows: TGTGCCAGCAGCTTAGTAACAGGGCAAGAGACCCAGTACTTC.

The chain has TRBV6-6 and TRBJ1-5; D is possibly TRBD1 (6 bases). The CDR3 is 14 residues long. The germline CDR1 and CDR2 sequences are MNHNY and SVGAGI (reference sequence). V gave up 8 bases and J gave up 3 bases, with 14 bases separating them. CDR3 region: CASGGGNFNQPQHF. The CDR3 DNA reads TGTGCCAGCGGGGGCGGAAATTTCAATCAGCCCCAGCATTTT.

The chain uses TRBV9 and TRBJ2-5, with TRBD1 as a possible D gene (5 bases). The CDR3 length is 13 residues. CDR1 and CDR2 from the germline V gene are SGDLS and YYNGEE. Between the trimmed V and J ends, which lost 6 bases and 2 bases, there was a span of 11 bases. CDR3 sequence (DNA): TGTGCCAGCATCCAGGGCGTACAAGAGACCCAGTACTTC. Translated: CASIQGVQETQYF.

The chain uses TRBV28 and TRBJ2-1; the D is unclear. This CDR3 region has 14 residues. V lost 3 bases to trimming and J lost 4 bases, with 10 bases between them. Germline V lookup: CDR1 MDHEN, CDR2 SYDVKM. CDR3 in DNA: TGTGCCAGCAGTTTTCTTAGCCATTACAATGAGCAGTTCTTC. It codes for CASSFLSHYNEQFF.

CDR3 sequence reads: CASSTNGQVVVFF. The CDR3 DNA is TGTGCCAGTAGTACTAACGGACAGGTAGTTGTCTTCTTT. The V call is TRBV19, the J call TRBJ1-1; 7 bases align to TRBD1. Germline trimming cut 4 bases from V and 14 bases from J; bases unmatched to any gene: 13. This CDR3 contains 13 residues. Germline V gene lookup returns CDR1 LNHDA and CDR2 SQIVND (reference sequence). Looking up the rest from reference TRBV19 and TRBJ1-1 gives the full variable domain: DGGITQSPKYLFRKEGQNVTLSCEQNLNHDAMYWYRQDPGQGLRLIYYSQIVNDFQKGDIAEGYSVSREKKESFPLTVTSAQKNPTAFYLCASSTNGQVVVFFGQGTRLTVV.

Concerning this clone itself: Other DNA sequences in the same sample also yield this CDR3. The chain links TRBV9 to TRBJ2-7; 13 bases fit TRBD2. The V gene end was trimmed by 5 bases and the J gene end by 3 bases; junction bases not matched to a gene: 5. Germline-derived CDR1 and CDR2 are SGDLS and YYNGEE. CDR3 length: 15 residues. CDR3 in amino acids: CASSETSGRIYEQYF. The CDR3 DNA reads TGTGCCAGCAGTGAGACTAGCGGGAGGATCTACGAGCAGTACTTC. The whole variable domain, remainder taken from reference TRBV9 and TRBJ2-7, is DSGVTQTPKHLITATGQRVTLRCSPRSGDLSVYWYQQSLDQGLQFLIQYYNGEERAKGNILERFSAQQFPDLHSELNLSSLELGDSALYFCASSETSGRIYEQYFGPGTRLTVT.

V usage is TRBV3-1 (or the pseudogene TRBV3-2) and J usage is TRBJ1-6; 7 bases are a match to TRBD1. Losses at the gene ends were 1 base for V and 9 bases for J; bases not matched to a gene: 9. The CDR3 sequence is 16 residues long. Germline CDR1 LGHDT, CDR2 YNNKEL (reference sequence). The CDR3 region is CASSQARAGGPSPLHF. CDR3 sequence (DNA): TGTGCCAGCAGCCAAGCCAGAGCAGGGGGTCCTTCACCCCTCCACTTT.

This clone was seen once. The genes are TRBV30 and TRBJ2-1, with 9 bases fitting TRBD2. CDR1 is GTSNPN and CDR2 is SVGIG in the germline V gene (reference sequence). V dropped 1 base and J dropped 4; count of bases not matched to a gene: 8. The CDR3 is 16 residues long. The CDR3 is CAWSGSRLAGYNEQFF. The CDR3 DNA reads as TGTGCCTGGAGTGGTAGCAGGCTAGCGGGGTACAATGAGCAGTTCTTC.

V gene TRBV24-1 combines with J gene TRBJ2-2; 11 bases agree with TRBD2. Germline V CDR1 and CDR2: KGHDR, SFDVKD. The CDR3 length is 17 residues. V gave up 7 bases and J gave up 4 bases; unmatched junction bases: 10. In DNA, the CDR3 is TGTGCCACCAGCCCCGTAGCGGGAGGGTCGCGCACCGGGGAGCTGTTTTTT. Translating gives CATSPVAGGSRTGELFF.

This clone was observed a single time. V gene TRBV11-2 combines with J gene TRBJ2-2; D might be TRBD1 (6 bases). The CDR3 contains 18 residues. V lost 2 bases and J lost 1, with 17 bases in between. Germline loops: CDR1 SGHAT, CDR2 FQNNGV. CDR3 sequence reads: CASSLHPGVIRNTGELFF. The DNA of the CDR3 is TGTGCCAGCAGCTTACACCCAGGGGTCATCCGGAACACCGGGGAGCTGTTTTTT.

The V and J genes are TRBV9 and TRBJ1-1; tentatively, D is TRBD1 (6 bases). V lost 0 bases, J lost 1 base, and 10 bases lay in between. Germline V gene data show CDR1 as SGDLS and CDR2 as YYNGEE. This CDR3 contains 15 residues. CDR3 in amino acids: CASSVGLGANTEAFF. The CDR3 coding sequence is TGTGCCAGCAGCGTAGGACTGGGGGCGAACACTGAAGCTTTCTTT.

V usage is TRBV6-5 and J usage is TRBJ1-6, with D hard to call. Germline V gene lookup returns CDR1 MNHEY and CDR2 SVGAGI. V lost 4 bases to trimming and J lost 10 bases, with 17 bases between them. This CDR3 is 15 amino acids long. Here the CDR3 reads CASSSPRRVGSPLHF. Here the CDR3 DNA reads TGTGCCAGCAGTTCCCCCAGGAGGGTGGGCTCACCCCTCCACTTT.

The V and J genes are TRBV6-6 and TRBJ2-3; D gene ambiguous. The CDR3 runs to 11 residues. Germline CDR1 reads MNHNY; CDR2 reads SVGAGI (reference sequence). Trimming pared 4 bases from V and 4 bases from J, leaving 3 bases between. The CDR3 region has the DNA TGTGCCAGCAGTTTATCAGATACGCAGTATTTT. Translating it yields CASSLSDTQYF.

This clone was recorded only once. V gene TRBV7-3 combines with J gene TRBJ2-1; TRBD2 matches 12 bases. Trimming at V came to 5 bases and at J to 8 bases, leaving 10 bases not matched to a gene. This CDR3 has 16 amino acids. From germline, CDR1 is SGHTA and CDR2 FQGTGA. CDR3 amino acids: CASSPLAGGPVYEQFF. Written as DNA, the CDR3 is TGTGCCAGCAGCCCGCTAGCGGGAGGGCCCGTATATGAGCAGTTCTTC.

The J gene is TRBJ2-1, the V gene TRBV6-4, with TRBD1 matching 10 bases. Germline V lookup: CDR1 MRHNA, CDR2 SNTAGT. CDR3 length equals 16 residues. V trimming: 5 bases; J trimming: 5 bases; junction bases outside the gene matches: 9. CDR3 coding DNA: TGTGCCAGCAGTAATTCACCGGGACAGGGGAACAATGAGCAGTTCTTC. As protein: CASSNSPGQGNNEQFF.

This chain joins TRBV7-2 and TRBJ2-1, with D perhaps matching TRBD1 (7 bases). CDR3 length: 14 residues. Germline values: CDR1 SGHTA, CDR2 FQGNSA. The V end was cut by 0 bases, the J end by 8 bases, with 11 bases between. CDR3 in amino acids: CASSLALRGDEQFF. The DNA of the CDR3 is TGTGCCAGCAGCTTAGCGCTCAGGGGGGATGAGCAGTTCTTC.